Below, 16 T cell receptor beta chains from the same sample are listed, as sequenced in a study of cytomegalovirus exposure and HLA in healthy donors. Both 60 Vbeta primers and 13 Jbeta primers went into the PCR. Some clones are missing from TCRdb's copy, which holds only in-frame ones; the method was immunoSEQ multiplex PCR. The sample carries roughly 130,000 clones, 80% recorded once. The sequencing sample was made of PBMCs. Receptors were obtained from a human donor in good health.

A few counts support this clone. The chain carries TRBV7-9 and TRBJ2-5; D gene unclear. The germline V gene encodes CDR1 SEHNR and CDR2 FQNEAQ (reference sequence). V was pared by 5 bases and J by 5 bases, with 9 bases between. This CDR3 is built from 12 residues. The DNA of the CDR3 is TGTGCCAGCAGCCCAACGCGGGAGACCCAGTACTTC. The encoded protein is CASSPTRETQYF.

The J gene is TRBJ1-3, the V gene TRBV5-6; D remains unclear. V was shortened by 7 bases and J by 7 bases, with 9 bases between the two germline ends. CDR1 SGHDT and CDR2 YYEEEE come from the germline V gene. The CDR3 runs to 11 residues. The chain's CDR3 is CASLSGNTIYF. The CDR3 DNA follows: TGTGCCAGCCTATCGGGTAACACCATATATTTT.

The chain combines TRBV5-5 with TRBJ2-7, with 9 positions matching TRBD1. Germline CDR1 SGHKS, CDR2 YYEKEE (reference sequence). The CDR3 extends over 15 amino acids. V dropped 3 bases and J dropped 2; count of bases not matched to a gene: 6. The CDR3 nucleotides read TGTGCCAGCAGCTCCCCAGGACAGGGGCCCTACGAGCAGTACTTC. Its protein is CASSSPGQGPYEQYF. Complete variable domain (other parts from reference TRBV5-5 and TRBJ2-7): DAGVTQSPTHLIKTRGQQVTLRCSPISGHKSVSWYQQVLGQGPQFIFQYYEKEERGRGNFPDRFSARQFPNYSSELNVNALLLGDSALYLCASSSPGQGPYEQYFGPGTRLTVT.

This sequence joins TRBV14 and TRBJ2-2; 12 nucleotides agree with TRBD2. After removal of 1 base from V and 2 bases from J, the junction contained 2 bases not matched to a gene. The CDR3 has 17 residues. CDR1 is SGHDN and CDR2 is FVKESK in the germline V gene. CDR3: CASSQGLAGVNTGELFF. Written as DNA, the CDR3 is TGTGCCAGCAGCCAAGGACTAGCGGGGGTTAACACCGGGGAGCTGTTTTTT.

The chain is built from TRBV7-9 and TRBJ1-6; tentatively, D is TRBD1 (5 bases). Germline CDR1 reads SEHNR; CDR2 reads FQNEAQ (reference sequence). The CDR3 extends over 14 amino acids. Trimming stripped 7 bases from V and 8 bases from J, with 15 bases between. This chain's CDR3 is CASTMRGSDSPLHF. CDR3 sequence (DNA): TGTGCCAGCACCATGCGGGGCTCGGATTCACCCCTCCACTTT.

This chain links TRBV9 with TRBJ2-5, with no clear D. Germline V gene sequence: CDR1 SGDLS, CDR2 YYNGEE. With 4 bases removed from V and 1 base from J, the gap between germline ends came to 14 bases. The CDR3 has 15 residues. CDR3 sequence (DNA): TGTGCCAGCAGCCCCACACCGTCCCCCCAAGAGACCCAGTACTTC. It is translated as CASSPTPSPQETQYF.

This rearrangement joins TRBV18 to TRBJ2-3, with 13 positions matching TRBD2. Trimming removed 5 bases from V and 6 bases from J; junction bases left unmatched: 8. This CDR3 comprises 16 residues. Per the germline V gene, CDR1 is KGHSH and CDR2 is LQKENI. The CDR3: CASSIPGLAGLDTQYF. In DNA form, the CDR3 reads TGTGCCAGCTCAATACCGGGACTAGCGGGGCTGGATACGCAGTATTTT. The complete variable domain, with remaining parts taken from reference TRBV18 and TRBJ2-3, reads NAGVMQNPRHLVRRRGQEARLRCSPMKGHSHVYWYRQLPEEGLKFMVYLQKENIIDESGMPKERFSAEFPKEGPSILRIQQVVRGDSAAYFCASSIPGLAGLDTQYFGPGTRLTVL.

The chain links TRBV9 to TRBJ1-3; 7 bases are shared with TRBD1. J was trimmed by 2 bases and V by 4 bases; bases with no gene match: 12. CDR3 size: 17 residues. Germline loops: CDR1 SGDLS, CDR2 YYNGEE. The CDR3 loop reads CASSPHLEGQPGNTIYF. CDR3 sequence (DNA): TGTGCCAGCAGCCCCCATTTGGAGGGACAGCCTGGAAACACCATATATTTT. Based on the CDR3 plus reference TRBV9 and TRBJ1-3, the full variable domain is DSGVTQTPKHLITATGQRVTLRCSPRSGDLSVYWYQQSLDQGLQFLIQYYNGEERAKGNILERFSAQQFPDLHSELNLSSLELGDSALYFCASSPHLEGQPGNTIYFGEGSWLTVV.

This chain's CDR3 is CASSEQGRYEQYF. In nucleotides, the CDR3 is TGCGCCAGCAGTGAACAGGGCAGGTACGAGCAGTACTTC. This rearrangement joins TRBV10-1 to TRBJ2-7; TRBD1 is a possible D gene (6 bases). V lost 3 bases, J lost 4 bases, and 10 bases lay in between. Germline V gene data show CDR1 as WNHNN and CDR2 as SYGVQD (reference sequence). The CDR3 is 13 amino acids.

The V and J genes are TRBV11-2 and TRBJ1-5; D not certain. Looked up from germline, CDR1 is SGHAT and CDR2 is FQNNGV. The CDR3 is 14 residues long. Between the trimmed V and J ends, which lost 1 base and 2 bases, there was a span of 6 bases. CDR3 in amino acids: CASSLGRGNQPQHF. CDR3 sequence (DNA): TGTGCCAGCAGCTTAGGGAGGGGCAATCAGCCCCAGCATTTT.

The V and J genes are TRBV7-2 and TRBJ2-7; TRBD1 agrees at 9 bases. CDR1 is SGHTA, CDR2 FQGNSA, per germline. The junction had 11 bases not matched to a gene; V was cut back by 5 bases and J by 6 bases. The CDR3 runs 15 residues. CDR3 loop: CASSPEQGANIEQYF. CDR3 sequence (DNA): TGTGCCAGCAGCCCAGAACAGGGGGCTAATATCGAGCAGTACTTC.

The chain couples TRBV27 to TRBJ2-2; 11 bases are shared with TRBD2. Germline loops: CDR1 MNHEY, CDR2 SMNVEV (reference sequence). V was clipped by 5 bases and J by 2 bases; unmatched bases: 4. The CDR3 has 16 residues. The CDR3 region is CASSLGTSGNTGELFF. The CDR3 DNA is TGTGCCAGCAGTCTGGGGACTAGCGGAAACACCGGGGAGCTGTTTTTT.

J is TRBJ2-7 and V is TRBV14, with 9 bases lining up with TRBD1. Germline V gene sequence: CDR1 SGHDN, CDR2 FVKESK. This CDR3 has 14 residues. The V and J ends lost 4 bases and 1 base, in that order; junction bases with no gene match: 2. Here the CDR3 reads CASSLGQGSYEQYF. DNA for the CDR3: TGTGCCAGCAGCCTGGGACAGGGTTCCTACGAGCAGTACTTC.

The gene calls are TRBV9 and TRBJ2-1; 7 bases agree with TRBD1. Losses at the gene ends were 0 bases for V and 5 bases for J; bases not matched to a gene: 2. This CDR3 region has 14 residues. Germline V CDR1 and CDR2: SGDLS, YYNGEE. The CDR3 reads CASSVGTGNNEQFF. The CDR3 DNA reads as TGTGCCAGCAGCGTAGGGACAGGAAACAATGAGCAGTTCTTC.

The chain recombines TRBV7-2 with TRBJ1-5; no definite D call. The germline gives CDR1 SGHTA, CDR2 FQGNSA. The CDR3 is 15 amino acids. The germline V and J ends were trimmed by 5 bases and 0 bases, with 11 bases remaining between them. Here the CDR3 DNA reads TGTGCCAGCAGCCCAGATTATTATAGCAATCAGCCCCAGCATTTT. Its translation: CASSPDYYSNQPQHF.

This chain uses TRBV28 with TRBJ2-7, with 9 positions matching TRBD2. The CDR3 has 17 residues. V shed 5 bases, J shed 7 bases, and the junction held 18 bases outside the gene matches. Germline CDR1 MDHEN, CDR2 SYDVKM. CDR3 DNA sequence: TGTGCCAGCAGTCCCCGAAGGAGCGGGGGGCGGGGGGGTGAGCAGTACTTC. Its protein product is CASSPRRSGGRGGEQYF.